The 19 T cell receptor beta chains presented below share a single source sample, sequenced in a study of blood T cell repertoires in COVID-19. The assay was immunoSEQ multiplex PCR, and TCRdb's table has in-frame clones only and misses some. The table has 200,000 to 250,000 clones, roughly 90% seen once. Sequencing used peripheral blood. All receptors derive from a woman aged 40 to 55 who had recovered from COVID-19.

This clone was detected only a few times. Within the sample, other DNA sequences also encode this same CDR3. The V gene is TRBV9, the J gene TRBJ1-5, with 7 bases aligning to TRBD1. Germline lookup yields CDR1 SGDLS and CDR2 YYNGEE. The CDR3 runs 14 residues. Unmatched junction bases numbered 1, after V lost 3 bases and J lost 1 base. The CDR3: CASSAGQSNQPQHF. CDR3 DNA sequence: TGTGCCAGCAGCGCGGGACAGAGCAATCAGCCCCAGCATTTT.

This chain joins TRBV7-9 and TRBJ2-7, with 7 bases matching TRBD1. The CDR3 is 15 amino acids. V was pared by 0 bases and J by 3 bases, with 5 bases of the junction left unmatched. The germline V gene has CDR1 SEHNR and CDR2 FQNEAQ (reference sequence). As DNA, the CDR3 is TGTGCCAGCAGCTTAGCGCAGAACAGGGGCTACGAGCAGTACTTC. Protein product: CASSLAQNRGYEQYF.

The chain is built from TRBV6-5 and TRBJ1-1; D is possibly TRBD1 (5 bases). Between the trimmed V and J ends, which lost 5 bases and 4 bases, there was a span of 14 bases. Germline-derived CDR1 and CDR2 are MNHEY and SVGAGI. The CDR3 is 14 amino acids. CDR3 sequence (DNA): TGTGCCAGCAGTCCGACAGCAGATAGCACTGAAGCTTTCTTT. Protein sequence: CASSPTADSTEAFF.

V and J are TRBV4-2 and TRBJ1-2, with 8 bases matching TRBD1. The CDR3 spans 14 residues. The junction had 2 bases not matched to a gene; V was cut back by 0 bases and J by 5 bases. Germline V gives CDR1 LGHNA, CDR2 YNFKEQ. The CDR3 sequence: CASSQEGTGYGYTF. DNA of the CDR3: TGTGCCAGCAGCCAAGAAGGGACAGGATATGGCTACACCTTC.

The chain is built from TRBV11-2 and TRBJ2-4; 7 bases agree with TRBD2. The V gene's germline CDR1 is SGHAT and CDR2 FQNNGV. The CDR3 has 17 amino acids. V was clipped by 2 bases and J by 0 bases; unmatched bases: 7. The CDR3 here is CASSLTGGKLAKNIQYF. DNA for the CDR3: TGTGCCAGCAGCTTAACCGGGGGGAAACTAGCCAAAAACATTCAGTACTTC.

This rearrangement joins TRBV19 to TRBJ1-5, with 8 bases matching TRBD1. Germline V lookup: CDR1 LNHDA, CDR2 SQIVND (reference sequence). The junction had 12 bases not matched to a gene; V was cut back by 6 bases and J by 5 bases. This CDR3 comprises 16 residues. For the CDR3, the DNA is TGTGCCAGTAGGTCCAGGGGGCCGGGTGGGGATCAGCCCCAGCATTTT. The encoded protein is CASRSRGPGGDQPQHF.

The rearrangement joins TRBV27 to TRBJ2-1; the match to TRBD2 covers 14 bases. Per germline, CDR1 MNHEY and CDR2 SMNVEV (reference sequence). This CDR3 region has 17 residues. V shed 4 bases, J shed 7 bases, and the junction held 9 bases outside the gene matches. The CDR3 is CASSSTSGRAGGNEQFF. In DNA, the CDR3 is TGTGCCAGCAGTTCGACTAGCGGGAGGGCCGGGGGGAATGAGCAGTTCTTC.

The V gene is TRBV19, the J gene TRBJ1-1, with TRBD1 identical over 8 bases. Germline trimming cut 3 bases from V and 1 base from J; bases unmatched to any gene: 7. Germline lookup yields CDR1 LNHDA and CDR2 SQIVND (reference sequence). This CDR3 has 16 amino acids. The CDR3 here is CASSIRQGRRNTEAFF. The CDR3 DNA is TGTGCCAGTAGTATCCGACAGGGGAGGAGGAACACTGAAGCTTTCTTT.

The V call is TRBV30, the J call TRBJ1-5; 9 bases line up with TRBD1. Germline-derived CDR1 and CDR2 are GTSNPN and SVGIG (reference sequence). Trimming removed 5 bases from V and 0 bases from J; junction bases left unmatched: 8. The CDR3 runs 16 residues. CDR3 amino acids: CAWPCGTGFSNQPQHF. Written as DNA, the CDR3 is TGTGCCTGGCCCTGCGGGACAGGGTTTAGCAATCAGCCCCAGCATTTT. The full variable domain, completed using reference TRBV30 and TRBJ1-5, is SQTIHQWPATLVQPVGSPLSLECTVEGTSNPNLYWYRQAAGRGLQLLFYSVGIGQISSEVPQNLSASRPQDRQFILSSKKLLLSDSGFYLCAWPCGTGFSNQPQHFGDGTRLSIL.

This CDR3 is CASSSAGTGGDTQYF. CDR3 in DNA: TGTGCCAGCAGCTCCGCCGGGACAGGGGGAGATACGCAGTATTTT. The chain employs TRBV6-5 and TRBJ2-3, with 11 bases identical to TRBD1. The CDR3 is 15 amino acids. CDR1 and CDR2 (germline): MNHEY, SVGAGI. V trimming: 6 bases; J trimming: 5 bases; junction bases outside the gene matches: 7.

Comments on this clone: In the same sample, other DNA sequences code for this CDR3. The genes are TRBV28 and TRBJ2-7; a weak D match, TRBD1 (5 bases). The CDR3 spans 12 residues. Germline V gene data show CDR1 as MDHEN and CDR2 as SYDVKM. The V and J ends lost 6 bases and 3 bases respectively, with 9 bases between them. The CDR3 region is CASRLQGYEQYF. The CDR3 coding sequence is TGTGCCAGCAGACTCCAGGGCTACGAGCAGTACTTC.

The chain is built from TRBV9 and TRBJ2-7, with D possibly being TRBD1 (6 bases). Germline values: CDR1 SGDLS, CDR2 YYNGEE. CDR3 length: 15 residues. The ends were cut back, 0 bases at V and 0 bases at J, with 10 bases in the middle. The CDR3 region is CASSVATGPSYEQYF. In nucleotides, the CDR3 is TGTGCCAGCAGCGTAGCGACAGGCCCCTCCTACGAGCAGTACTTC. The complete variable domain, with remaining parts taken from reference TRBV9 and TRBJ2-7, reads DSGVTQTPKHLITATGQRVTLRCSPRSGDLSVYWYQQSLDQGLQFLIQYYNGEERAKGNILERFSAQQFPDLHSELNLSSLELGDSALYFCASSVATGPSYEQYFGPGTRLTVT.

This clone was seen only once. The chain recombines TRBV7-9 with TRBJ1-4, with 8 bases lining up with TRBD1. V lost 3 bases, J lost 4 bases, and 4 bases stayed unmatched. Germline CDR1 is SEHNR and CDR2 is FQNEAQ (reference sequence). This CDR3 is 15 amino acids long. The CDR3 loop reads CASSFATGVNEKLFF. The CDR3 DNA reads TGTGCCAGCAGCTTTGCGACAGGGGTTAATGAAAAACTGTTTTTT. The full variable domain, rest sourced from reference TRBV7-9 and TRBJ1-4, is DTGVSQNPRHKITKRGQNVTFRCDPISEHNRLYWYRQTLGQGPEFLTYFQNEAQLEKSRLLSDRFSAERPKGSFSTLEIQRTEQGDSAMYLCASSFATGVNEKLFFGSGTQLSVL.

V and J are TRBV7-8 and TRBJ2-3, with 15 nucleotides matching TRBD2. Germline V gives CDR1 SGHVS, CDR2 FQNEAQ. The CDR3 covers 16 residues. Trimming cost V 6 bases and J 6 bases; bases outside gene matches: 7. The CDR3 DNA reads TGTGCCAGCAGACCTGGACTAGCGGGGGGGCTGGATACGCAGTATTTT. This translates into CASRPGLAGGLDTQYF.

This chain uses TRBV6-6 with TRBJ2-7; no definite D call. V dropped 2 bases and J dropped 13 bases, with 12 bases sitting between them. Germline values: CDR1 MNHNY, CDR2 SVGAGI (reference sequence). This CDR3 comprises 11 residues. This chain's CDR3 is CASSYMQALYF. CDR3 DNA sequence: TGTGCCAGCAGTTACATGCAGGCGCTCTACTTC.

The chain has TRBV11-3 and TRBJ1-4, with D maybe TRBD1 (6 bases). V was shortened by 6 bases and J by 5 bases, with 16 bases between the two germline ends. The CDR3 extends over 15 amino acids. The germline V gene has CDR1 SGHNT and CDR2 YENEEA. CDR3 nucleotide sequence: TGTGCCAGCAGAAGCCGAGGGGGTCCAAATGAAAAACTGTTTTTT. It codes for CASRSRGGPNEKLFF.

This clone has a handful of counts. The J gene is TRBJ1-2, the V gene TRBV6-5; TRBD1 matches at 10 bases. The CDR3 has 14 amino acids. From germline, CDR1 is MNHEY and CDR2 SVGAGI. J lost 3 bases, V lost 7 bases, and 5 bases had no gene match. The chain's CDR3 is CASTETGGHYGYTF. The CDR3 DNA follows: TGTGCCAGCACCGAGACAGGGGGCCACTATGGCTACACCTTC.

This clone was seen only once. This chain connects TRBV15 to TRBJ2-5, with TRBD2 as a possible D gene (5 bases). This CDR3 is 14 amino acids long. Trimming pared 1 base from V and 3 bases from J, leaving 9 bases between. The germline CDR1 and CDR2 sequences are LNHNV and YYDKDF (reference sequence). CDR3 protein: CATSRGRGKETQYF. As DNA, the CDR3 is TGTGCCACCAGCAGAGGACGAGGGAAAGAGACCCAGTACTTC.

The CDR3 is CASSPLSPYEQYF. The CDR3, as DNA: TGTGCCAGCAGCCCCCTCTCTCCGTACGAGCAGTACTTC. V is TRBV7-2 and J is TRBJ2-7; D gene unclear. The CDR3 spans 13 residues. With 5 bases removed from V and 4 bases from J, the gap between germline ends came to 12 bases. Germline V gene data show CDR1 as SGHTA and CDR2 as FQGNSA.